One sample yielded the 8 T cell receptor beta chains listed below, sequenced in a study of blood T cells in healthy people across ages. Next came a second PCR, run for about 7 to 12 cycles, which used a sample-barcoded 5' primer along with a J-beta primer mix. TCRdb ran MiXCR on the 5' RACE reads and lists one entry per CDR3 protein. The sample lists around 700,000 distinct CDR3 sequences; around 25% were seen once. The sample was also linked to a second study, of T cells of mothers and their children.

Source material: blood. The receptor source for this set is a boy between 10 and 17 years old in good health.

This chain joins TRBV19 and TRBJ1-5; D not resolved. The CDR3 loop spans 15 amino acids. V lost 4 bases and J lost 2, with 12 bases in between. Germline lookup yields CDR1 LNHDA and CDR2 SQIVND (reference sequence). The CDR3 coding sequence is TGTGCCAGTAGTACCCTTATGAGGGGCAATCAGCCCCAGCATTTT. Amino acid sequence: CASSTLMRGNQPQHF. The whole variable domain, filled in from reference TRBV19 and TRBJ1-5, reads DGGITQSPKYLFRKEGQNVTLSCEQNLNHDAMYWYRQDPGQGLRLIYYSQIVNDFQKGDIAEGYSVSREKKESFPLTVTSAQKNPTAFYLCASSTLMRGNQPQHFGDGTRLSIL.

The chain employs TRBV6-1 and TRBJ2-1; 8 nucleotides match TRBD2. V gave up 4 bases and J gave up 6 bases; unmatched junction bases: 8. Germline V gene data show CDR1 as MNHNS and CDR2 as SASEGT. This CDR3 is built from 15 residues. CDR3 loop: CASSVFSGEANEQFF. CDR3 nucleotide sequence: TGTGCCAGCAGTGTATTTAGCGGGGAGGCCAATGAGCAGTTCTTC.

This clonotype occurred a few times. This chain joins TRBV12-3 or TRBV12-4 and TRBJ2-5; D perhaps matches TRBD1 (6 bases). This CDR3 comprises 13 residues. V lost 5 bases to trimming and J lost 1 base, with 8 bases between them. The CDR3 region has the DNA TGTGCCAGCAGTACAGGGATCCAAGAGACCCAGTACTTC. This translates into CASSTGIQETQYF.

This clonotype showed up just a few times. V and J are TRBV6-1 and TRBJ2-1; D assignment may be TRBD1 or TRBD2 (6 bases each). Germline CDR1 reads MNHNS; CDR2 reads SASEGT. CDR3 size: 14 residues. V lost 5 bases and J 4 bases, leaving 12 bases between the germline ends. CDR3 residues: CASSTGRDYNEQFF. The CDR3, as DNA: TGTGCCAGCAGTACAGGGCGGGATTACAATGAGCAGTTCTTC.

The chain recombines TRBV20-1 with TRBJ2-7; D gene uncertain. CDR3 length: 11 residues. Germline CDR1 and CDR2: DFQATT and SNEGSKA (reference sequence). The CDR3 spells CRSSGSYEQYF. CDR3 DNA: TGCAGGTCGTCAGGCTCCTACGAGCAGTACTTC.

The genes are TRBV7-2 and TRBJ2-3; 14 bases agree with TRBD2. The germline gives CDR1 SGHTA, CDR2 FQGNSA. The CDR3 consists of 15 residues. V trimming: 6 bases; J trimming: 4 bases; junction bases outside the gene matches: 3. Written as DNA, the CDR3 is TGTGCCAGCAGTTGGACTAGCGGGAGGTCAGATACGCAGTATTTT. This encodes CASSWTSGRSDTQYF.

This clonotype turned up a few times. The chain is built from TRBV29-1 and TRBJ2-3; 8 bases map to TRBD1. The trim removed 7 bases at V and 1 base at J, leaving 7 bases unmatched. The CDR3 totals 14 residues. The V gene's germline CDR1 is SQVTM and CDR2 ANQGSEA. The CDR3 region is CSAKQGGRTDTQYF. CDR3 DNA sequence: TGCAGCGCAAAACAGGGGGGTCGCACAGATACGCAGTATTTT.

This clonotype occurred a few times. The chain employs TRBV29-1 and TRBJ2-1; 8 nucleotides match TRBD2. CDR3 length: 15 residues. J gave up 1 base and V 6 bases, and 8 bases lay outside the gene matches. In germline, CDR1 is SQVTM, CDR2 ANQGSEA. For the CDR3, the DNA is TGCAGCGTCGTTTTAGCGGGGACGTCCTACAATGAGCAGTTCTTC. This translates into CSVVLAGTSYNEQFF.